The 2 T cell receptor beta chains presented below share a single source sample, sequenced in a study of blood T cell repertoires in COVID-19. Using immunoSEQ multiplex PCR, the repertoire was profiled, and TCRdb retains in-frame clones only, with some absent. The sample has 430,000 or so clones; around nine tenths are singletons. Sequenced material: peripheral blood. The receptors here all came from a man aged 18 to 29 with COVID-19, enrolled during active disease.

The J gene is TRBJ2-7, the V gene TRBV15; 8 bases are a match to TRBD1. CDR1 is LNHNV and CDR2 is YYDKDF in the germline V gene (reference sequence). This CDR3 has 15 residues. V gave up 5 bases and J gave up 3 bases; unmatched junction bases: 9. The CDR3 DNA reads as TGTGCCACCAGCGAAAGGACAGGGTTGTTCTACGAGCAGTACTTC. Its translation is CATSERTGLFYEQYF. Combining the CDR3 with reference TRBV15 and TRBJ2-7 gives the whole variable domain DAMVIQNPRYQVTQFGKPVTLSCSQTLNHNVMYWYQQKSSQAPKLLFHYYDKDFNNEADTPDNFQSRRPNTSFCFLDIRSPGLGDTAMYLCATSERTGLFYEQYFGPGTRLTVT.

This clone has just one count. V gene TRBV30 combines with J gene TRBJ2-7; a weak D match, TRBD2 (6 bases). From germline, CDR1 is GTSNPN and CDR2 SVGIG (reference sequence). The V end was cut by 1 base, the J end by 0 bases, with 22 bases between. This CDR3 is 18 amino acids long. As DNA, the CDR3 is TGTGCCTGGAGTGATATCAGGGACTTCCCGATTGTCTCCTACGAGCAGTACTTC. Translating gives CAWSDIRDFPIVSYEQYF.